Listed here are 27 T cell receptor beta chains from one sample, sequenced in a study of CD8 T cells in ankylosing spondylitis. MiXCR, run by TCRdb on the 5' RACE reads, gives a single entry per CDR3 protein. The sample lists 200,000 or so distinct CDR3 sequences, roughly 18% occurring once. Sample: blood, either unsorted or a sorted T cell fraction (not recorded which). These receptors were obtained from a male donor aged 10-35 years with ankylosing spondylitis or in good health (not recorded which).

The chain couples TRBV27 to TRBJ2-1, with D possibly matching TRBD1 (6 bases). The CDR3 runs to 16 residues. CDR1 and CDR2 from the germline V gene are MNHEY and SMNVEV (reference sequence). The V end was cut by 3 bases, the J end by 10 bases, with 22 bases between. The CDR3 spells CASSLWQGSGLWEQFF. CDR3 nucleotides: TGTGCCAGCAGTTTGTGGCAGGGGTCCGGGTTGTGGGAGCAGTTCTTC.

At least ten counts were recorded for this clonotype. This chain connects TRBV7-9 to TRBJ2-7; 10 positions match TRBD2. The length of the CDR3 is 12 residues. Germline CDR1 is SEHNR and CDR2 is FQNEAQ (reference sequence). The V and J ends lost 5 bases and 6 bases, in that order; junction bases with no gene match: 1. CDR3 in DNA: TGTGCCAGCAGCACTAGCGGGATCGAGCAGTACGTC. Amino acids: CASSTSGIEQYV.

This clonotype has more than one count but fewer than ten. CDR3 amino acids: CASSLEGRRGELFF. CDR3 nucleotides: TGTGCCAGCAGTTTAGAGGGACGCCGTGGGGAGCTGTTTTTT. The gene calls are TRBV12-3 or TRBV12-4 and TRBJ2-2; TRBD1 or TRBD2 may be the D gene (5 bases each). V was trimmed by 1 base and J by 8 bases, leaving 11 bases between them. The CDR3 covers 14 residues.

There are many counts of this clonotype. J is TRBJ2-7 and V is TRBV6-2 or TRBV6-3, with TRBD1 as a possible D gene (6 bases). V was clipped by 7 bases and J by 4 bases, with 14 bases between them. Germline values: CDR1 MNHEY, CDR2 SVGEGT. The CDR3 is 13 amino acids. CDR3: CASKSGTTYEQYF. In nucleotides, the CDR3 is TGTGCCAGCAAGTCCGGGACAACTTACGAGCAGTACTTC.

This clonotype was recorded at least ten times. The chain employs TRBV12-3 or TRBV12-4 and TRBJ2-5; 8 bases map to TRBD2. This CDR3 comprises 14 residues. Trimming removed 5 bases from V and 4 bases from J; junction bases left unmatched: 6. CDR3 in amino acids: CASSPGGGLETQYF. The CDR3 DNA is TGTGCCAGCAGTCCCGGGGGGGGGCTAGAGACCCAGTACTTC.

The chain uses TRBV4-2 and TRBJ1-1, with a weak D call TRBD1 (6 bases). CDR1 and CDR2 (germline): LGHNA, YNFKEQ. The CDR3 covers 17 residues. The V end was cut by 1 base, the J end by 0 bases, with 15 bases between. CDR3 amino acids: CASSQVLPGTLNTEAFF. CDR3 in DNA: TGTGCCAGCAGCCAAGTTTTACCCGGGACACTGAACACTGAAGCTTTCTTT.

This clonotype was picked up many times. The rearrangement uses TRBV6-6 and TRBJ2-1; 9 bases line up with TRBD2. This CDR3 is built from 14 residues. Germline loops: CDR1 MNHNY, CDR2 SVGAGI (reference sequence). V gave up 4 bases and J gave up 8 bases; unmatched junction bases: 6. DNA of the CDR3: TGTGCCAGCAGTTTGACTAGCGGAGGGGATGAGCAGTTCTTC. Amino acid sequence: CASSLTSGGDEQFF.

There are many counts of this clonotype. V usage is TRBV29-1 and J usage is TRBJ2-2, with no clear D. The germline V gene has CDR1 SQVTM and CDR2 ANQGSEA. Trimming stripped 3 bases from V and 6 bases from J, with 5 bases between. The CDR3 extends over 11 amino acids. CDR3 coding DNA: TGCAGCGTTGATGAGTCCGGGGAGCTGTTTTTT. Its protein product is CSVDESGELFF.

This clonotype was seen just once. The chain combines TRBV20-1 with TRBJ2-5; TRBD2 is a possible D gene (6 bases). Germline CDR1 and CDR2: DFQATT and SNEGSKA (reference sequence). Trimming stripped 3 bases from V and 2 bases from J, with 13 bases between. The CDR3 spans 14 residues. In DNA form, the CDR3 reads TGCAGTGCTAGGGGAGGCAGGGCTCAAGAGACCCAGTACTTC. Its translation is CSARGGRAQETQYF.

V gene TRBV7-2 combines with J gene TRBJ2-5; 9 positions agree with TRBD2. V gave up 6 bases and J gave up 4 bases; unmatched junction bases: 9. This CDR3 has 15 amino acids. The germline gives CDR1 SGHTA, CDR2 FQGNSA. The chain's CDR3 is CASSGSSGIGETQYF. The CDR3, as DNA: TGTGCCAGCAGTGGCTCTAGCGGGATTGGAGAGACCCAGTACTTC.

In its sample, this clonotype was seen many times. The CDR3 coding sequence is TGCGCCAGCAGGGGAGGCAGCATTGAAGCTTTCTTT. The encoded protein is CASRGGSIEAFF. The chain is built from TRBV5-1 and TRBJ1-1, with D hard to call. Germline CDR1 is SGHRS and CDR2 is YFSETQ. Trimming removed 5 bases from V and 7 bases from J, with 12 bases in between. The CDR3 has 12 amino acids.

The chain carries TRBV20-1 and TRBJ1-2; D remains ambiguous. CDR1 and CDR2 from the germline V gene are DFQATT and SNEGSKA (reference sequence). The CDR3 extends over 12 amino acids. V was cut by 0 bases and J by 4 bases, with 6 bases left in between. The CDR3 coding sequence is TGCAGTGCTAGAGATCAGATCTATGGCTACACCTTC. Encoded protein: CSARDQIYGYTF.

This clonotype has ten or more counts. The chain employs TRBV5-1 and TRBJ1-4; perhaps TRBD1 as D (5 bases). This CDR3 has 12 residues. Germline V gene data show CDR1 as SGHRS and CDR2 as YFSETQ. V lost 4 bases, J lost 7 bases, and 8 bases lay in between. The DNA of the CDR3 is TGCGCCAGCAGCGTGAGGGGTGAAAAACTGTTTTTT. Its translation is CASSVRGEKLFF.

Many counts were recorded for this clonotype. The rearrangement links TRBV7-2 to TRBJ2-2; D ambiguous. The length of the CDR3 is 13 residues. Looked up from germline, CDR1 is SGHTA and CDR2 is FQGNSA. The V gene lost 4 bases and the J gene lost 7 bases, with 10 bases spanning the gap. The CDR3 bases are TGTGCCAGCAGCTGGGCGACGGGCGGGGAGCTGTTTTTT. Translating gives CASSWATGGELFF.

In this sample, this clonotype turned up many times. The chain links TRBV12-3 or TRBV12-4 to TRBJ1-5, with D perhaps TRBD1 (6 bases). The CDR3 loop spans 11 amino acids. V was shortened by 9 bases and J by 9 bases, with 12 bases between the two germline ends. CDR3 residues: CASGGPGPQHF. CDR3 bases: TGTGCCAGTGGGGGGCCCGGGCCCCAGCATTTT.

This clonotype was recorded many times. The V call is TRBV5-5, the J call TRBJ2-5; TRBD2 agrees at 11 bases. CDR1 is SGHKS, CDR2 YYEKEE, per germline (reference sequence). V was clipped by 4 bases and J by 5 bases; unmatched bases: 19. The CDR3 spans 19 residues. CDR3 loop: CASSPLAGRLAGGGETQYF. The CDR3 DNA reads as TGTGCCAGCAGCCCCTTGGCAGGTCGGCTAGCGGGAGGCGGCGAGACCCAGTACTTC.

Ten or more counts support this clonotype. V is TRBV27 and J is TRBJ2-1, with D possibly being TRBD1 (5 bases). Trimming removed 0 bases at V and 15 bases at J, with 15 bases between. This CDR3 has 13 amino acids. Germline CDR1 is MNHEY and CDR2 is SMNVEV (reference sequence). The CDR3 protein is CASSLSVSHQGFF. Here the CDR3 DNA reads TGTGCCAGCAGTTTATCGGTATCGCACCAGGGGTTCTTC.

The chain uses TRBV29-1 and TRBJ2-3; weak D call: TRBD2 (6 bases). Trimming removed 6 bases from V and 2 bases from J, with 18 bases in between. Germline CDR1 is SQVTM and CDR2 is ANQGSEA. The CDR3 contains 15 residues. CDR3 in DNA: TGCAGCGTAGCCCCGGGAGCCAGTCACACAGATACGCAGTATTTT. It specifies CSVAPGASHTDTQYF.

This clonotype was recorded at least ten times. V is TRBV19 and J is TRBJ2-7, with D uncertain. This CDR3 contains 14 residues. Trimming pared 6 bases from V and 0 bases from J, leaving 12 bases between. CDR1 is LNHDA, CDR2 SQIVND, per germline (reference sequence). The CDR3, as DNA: TGTGCCAGTAGCGAGCGATCAAGCTCCTACGAGCAGTACTTC. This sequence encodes CASSERSSSYEQYF. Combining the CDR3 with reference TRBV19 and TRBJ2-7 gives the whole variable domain DGGITQSPKYLFRKEGQNVTLSCEQNLNHDAMYWYRQDPGQGLRLIYYSQIVNDFQKGDIAEGYSVSREKKESFPLTVTSAQKNPTAFYLCASSERSSSYEQYFGPGTRLTVT.

The CDR3 DNA reads TGTGCCATCAGTCAGGGGGCTAACACCGGGGAGCTGTTTTTT. Its translation is CAISQGANTGELFF. The chain combines TRBV10-3 with TRBJ2-2, with 8 bases matching TRBD1. V lost 5 bases, J lost 2 bases, and 1 base stayed unmatched. The CDR3 contains 14 residues. In germline, CDR1 is ENHRY, CDR2 SYGVKD.

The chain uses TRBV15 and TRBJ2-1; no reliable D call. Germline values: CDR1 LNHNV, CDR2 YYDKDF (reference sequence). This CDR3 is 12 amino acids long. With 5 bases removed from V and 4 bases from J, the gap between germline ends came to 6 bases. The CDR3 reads CATSHIYNEQFF. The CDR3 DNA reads TGTGCCACCAGCCATATATACAATGAGCAGTTCTTC.

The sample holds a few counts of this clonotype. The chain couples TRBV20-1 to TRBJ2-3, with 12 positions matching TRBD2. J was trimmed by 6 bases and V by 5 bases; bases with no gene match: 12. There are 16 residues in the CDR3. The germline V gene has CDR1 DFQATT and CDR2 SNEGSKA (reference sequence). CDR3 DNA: TGCAGTGCTTACCGCAGGGCTAGCGGGAGGGTCGATACGCAGTATTTT. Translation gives CSAYRRASGRVDTQYF.

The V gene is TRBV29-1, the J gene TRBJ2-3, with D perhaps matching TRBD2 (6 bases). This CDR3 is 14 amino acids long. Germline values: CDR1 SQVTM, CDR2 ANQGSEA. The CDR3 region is CRGGRGTSTDTQYF. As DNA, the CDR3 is TGCAGGGGGGGTCGGGGCACTAGCACAGATACGCAGTATTTT.

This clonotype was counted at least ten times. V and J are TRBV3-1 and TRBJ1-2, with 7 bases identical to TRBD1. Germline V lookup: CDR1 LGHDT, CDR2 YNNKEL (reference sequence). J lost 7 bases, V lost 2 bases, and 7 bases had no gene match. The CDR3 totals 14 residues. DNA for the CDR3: TGTGCCAGCAGCCAACGCCAGGGGACAGCTGGCTACACCTTC. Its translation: CASSQRQGTAGYTF.

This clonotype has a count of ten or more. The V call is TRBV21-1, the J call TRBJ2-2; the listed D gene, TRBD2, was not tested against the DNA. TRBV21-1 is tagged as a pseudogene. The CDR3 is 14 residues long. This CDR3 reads CASSKGGRAGELFF. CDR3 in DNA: TGTGCCAGCAGCAAAGGCGGGAGGGCAGGGGAGCTGTTTTTT.

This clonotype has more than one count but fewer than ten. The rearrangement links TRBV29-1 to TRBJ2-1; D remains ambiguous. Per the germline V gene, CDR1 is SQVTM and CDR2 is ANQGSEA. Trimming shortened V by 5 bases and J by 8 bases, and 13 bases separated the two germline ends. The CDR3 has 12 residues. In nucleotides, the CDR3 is TGCAGCGTTCGGACCCCACTGGATGAGCAGTTCTTC. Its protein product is CSVRTPLDEQFF.

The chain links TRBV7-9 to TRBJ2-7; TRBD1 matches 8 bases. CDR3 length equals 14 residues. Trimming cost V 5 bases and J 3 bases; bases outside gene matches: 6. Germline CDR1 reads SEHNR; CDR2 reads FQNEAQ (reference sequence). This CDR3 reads CASSRGGTGYEQYV. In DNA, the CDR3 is TGTGCCAGCAGCCGAGGAGGGACAGGCTACGAGCAGTACGTC.